Listed here are 27 T cell receptor beta chains from one sample, sequenced in a study of regulatory T cells in long-lasting Graves disease. Building the TCR beta libraries relied on iRepertoire HTBI primers, and CDR3 regions underwent Arm-PCR. MiXCR was run by TCRdb on the multiplex PCR reads, yielding one entry per CDR3 protein. The sample lists under 300,000 distinct CDR3 sequences, around 20% occurring once. The time point here: newly diagnosed GD, antithyroid drugs for less than 3 months. Extracted PBMC RNA gave rise to the TCR library. The sequenced sample was peripheral blood mononuclear cells (PBMCs), obtained at new diagnosis, from a patient treated with antithyroid drugs. All receptors derive from a female donor with Graves disease.

Note on this clonotype: This may be a read error, as it is one base from a much larger clone. The chain carries TRBV15 and TRBJ2-5; D gene unclear. Germline CDR1 reads LNHNV; CDR2 reads YYDKDF (reference sequence). CDR3 length: 15 residues. The CDR3 reads CAASRGRQIQETQYF. In nucleotides, the CDR3 is TGTGCCGCCAGCAGAGGAAGGCAAATCCAAGAGACCCAGTACTTC.

The CDR3 DNA sequence: TGTGCCAGCAGCTCGGGACAGGGGGGTCGAGAGACCCAGTACTTC. Its protein product is CASSSGQGGRETQYF. This chain connects TRBV7-3 to TRBJ2-5, with 11 bases identical to TRBD1. Trimming at V came to 4 bases and at J to 4 bases, leaving 5 bases not matched to a gene. The germline V gene encodes CDR1 SGHTA and CDR2 FQGTGA. The CDR3 length is 15 residues.

This clonotype was detected many times. V gene TRBV7-2 combines with J gene TRBJ2-2; perhaps TRBD2 as D (6 bases). CDR3 size: 16 residues. Trimming cost V 4 bases and J 1 base, with 13 bases left between them. Germline V lookup: CDR1 SGHTA, CDR2 FQGNSA. CDR3 DNA sequence: TGTGCCAGCAGCTACGGGCGGGGTAGGAACACCGGGGAGCTGTTTTTT. Translated, it gives CASSYGRGRNTGELFF.

In its sample, this clonotype was seen many times. V is TRBV20-1 and J is TRBJ2-7, with D unresolved. V lost 3 bases and J lost 2, with 14 bases in between. The CDR3 is 14 amino acids. Germline loops: CDR1 DFQATT, CDR2 SNEGSKA (reference sequence). The CDR3 coding sequence is TGCAGTGCTAGCCTGGCTCGGGCCACCTACGAGCAGTACTTC. It yields the protein CSASLARATYEQYF.

This clonotype has at least ten counts. This chain joins TRBV19 and TRBJ2-2; TRBD1 matches 8 bases. This CDR3 region has 15 residues. CDR1 is LNHDA, CDR2 SQIVND, per germline (reference sequence). V trimming: 6 bases; J trimming: 4 bases; junction bases outside the gene matches: 7. CDR3 loop: CASRPTGGRTGELFF. CDR3 in DNA: TGTGCCAGTAGGCCCACAGGGGGACGCACCGGGGAGCTGTTTTTT.

This clonotype has ten or more counts. The chain combines TRBV13 with TRBJ2-5; D might be TRBD2 (6 bases). CDR3 length equals 16 residues. Trimming stripped 1 base from V and 0 bases from J, with 12 bases between. Germline CDR1 is PRHDT and CDR2 is FYEKMQ (reference sequence). CDR3 sequence reads: CASSLAGSGDQETQYF. The CDR3 DNA follows: TGTGCCAGCAGCTTAGCAGGTTCGGGGGACCAAGAGACCCAGTACTTC.

V gene TRBV20-1 combines with J gene TRBJ2-7; 10 bases match TRBD2. Trimming took 4 bases from V and 3 from J; bases not matched to a gene: 9. The CDR3 runs to 15 residues. CDR1 and CDR2 from the germline V gene are DFQATT and SNEGSKA (reference sequence). The CDR3: CSAKDLAGAVYEQYF. The CDR3 nucleotides are TGCAGTGCTAAAGATCTAGCGGGGGCCGTCTACGAGCAGTACTTC.

This clonotype was recorded many times. The rearrangement links TRBV7-9 to TRBJ2-3; TRBD2 aligns across 13 bases. Germline CDR1 and CDR2: SEHNR and FQNEAQ (reference sequence). The CDR3 has 15 amino acids. Germline trimming cut 1 base from V and 6 bases from J; bases unmatched to any gene: 1. CDR3 in DNA: TGTGCCAGCAGCTTAGGGACTAGCGGGGGCGATACGCAGTATTTT. Translation: CASSLGTSGGDTQYF.

Ten or more counts support this clonotype. This rearrangement joins TRBV6-2 or TRBV6-3 to TRBJ1-5, with D maybe TRBD1 (5 bases). Germline CDR1 is MNHEY and CDR2 is SVGEGT. V was trimmed by 1 base and J by 5 bases, leaving 9 bases between them. This CDR3 contains 14 residues. CDR3 bases: TGTGCCAGCAGTTACTTTATGGGGGATCAGCCCCAGCATTTT. As protein: CASSYFMGDQPQHF.

This clonotype was picked up a small number of times. The chain combines TRBV7-6 with TRBJ2-2, with 13 nucleotides matching TRBD2. The CDR3 spans 16 residues. V lost 8 bases, J lost 4 bases, and 7 bases stayed unmatched. CDR1 and CDR2 (germline): SGHVS, FNYEAQ. The CDR3 DNA follows: TGTGCCAGCTCCCGGACTAGCGGGAGCCCCACCGGGGAGCTGTTTTTT. Translation gives CASSRTSGSPTGELFF. Full variable domain (remainder filled in from reference TRBV7-6 and TRBJ2-2): GAGVSQSPRYKVTKRGQDVALRCDPISGHVSLYWYRQALGQGPEFLTYFNYEAQQDKSGLPNDRFSAERPEGSISTLTIQRTEQRDSAMYRCASSRTSGSPTGELFFGEGSRLTVL.

In regard to this clonotype: With a far larger clone one base away, a read error is the likely cause. The chain employs TRBV6-2 or TRBV6-3 and TRBJ2-5, with TRBD2 matching over 8 bases. The CDR3 sequence is 14 residues long. CDR1 is MNHEY and CDR2 is SVGEGT in the germline V gene. CDR3 region: CASNIRAGVNEQLF. The CDR3 DNA sequence: TGTGCCAGCAATATAAGAGCGGGGGTCAATGAGCAGCTCTTC.

This clonotype showed up many times. This rearrangement joins TRBV2 to TRBJ2-1; unclear D gene. The germline V gene has CDR1 SNHLY and CDR2 FYNNEI. The CDR3 has 15 amino acids. With 6 bases removed from V and 5 bases from J, the gap between germline ends came to 17 bases. The CDR3 spells CASSPPASEDNEQFF. The CDR3 coding sequence is TGTGCCAGCAGCCCTCCGGCTTCCGAGGACAATGAGCAGTTCTTC. Filled out from reference TRBV2 and TRBJ2-1, the complete variable domain reads EPEVTQTPSHQVTQMGQEVILRCVPISNHLYFYWYRQILGQKVEFLVSFYNNEISEKSEIFDDQFSVERPDGSNFTLKIRSTKLEDSAMYFCASSPPASEDNEQFFGPGTRLTVL.

This clonotype was picked up many times. The rearrangement joins TRBV6-5 to TRBJ1-6; D remains ambiguous. Trimming took 2 bases from V and 15 from J, leaving 11 bases between them. Germline CDR1 is MNHEY and CDR2 is SVGAGI. CDR3 size: 12 residues. The CDR3 DNA follows: TGTGCCAGCAGTTACCCGAAAGAACGCCTCCACTTT. It translates to CASSYPKERLHF.

The CDR3: CAWTPGTSGLRGEQYF. Written as DNA, the CDR3 is TGTGCCTGGACCCCAGGGACTAGCGGTCTCAGGGGGGAGCAGTACTTC. The genes are TRBV30 and TRBJ2-7; 11 nucleotides match TRBD2. The CDR3 sequence is 16 residues long. Germline V gene data show CDR1 as GTSNPN and CDR2 as SVGIG (reference sequence). V was pared by 4 bases and J by 7 bases, with 15 bases of the junction left unmatched.

The rearrangement uses TRBV4-1 and TRBJ1-2, with D possibly matching TRBD1 (6 bases). CDR1 and CDR2 (germline): MGHRA, YSYEKL. The CDR3 runs to 15 residues. Trimming stripped 0 bases from V and 5 bases from J, with 13 bases between. The CDR3 loop reads CASSQDVTGLYGYTF. DNA of the CDR3: TGCGCCAGCAGCCAAGACGTTACAGGGCTGTATGGCTACACCTTC.

This clonotype was picked up many times. The CDR3 nucleotides are TGTGCCAGCAGCCCCTGGCGCGGGGGGGCCTCAGATACGCAGTATTTT. Translating gives CASSPWRGGASDTQYF. This chain uses TRBV7-9 with TRBJ2-3; 9 nucleotides align to TRBD2. Trimming removed 5 bases from V and 4 bases from J; junction bases left unmatched: 10. The CDR3 runs 16 residues. In germline, CDR1 is SEHNR, CDR2 FQNEAQ (reference sequence).

This clonotype was recorded many times. J is TRBJ2-2 and V is TRBV5-1; 7 nucleotides align to TRBD2. J gave up 6 bases and V 0 bases, and 5 bases lay outside the gene matches. CDR1 is SGHRS and CDR2 is YFSETQ in the germline V gene. CDR3 length: 15 residues. The CDR3 DNA sequence: TGCGCCAGCAGCTTGGCCCCGGGAGGCCCCGGGGAGCTGTTTTTT. Amino acids: CASSLAPGGPGELFF.

The gene calls are TRBV7-2 and TRBJ2-3; D is unresolved. The DNA end is more similar to TRBJ2-7, so the J call may be wrong. The CDR3 extends over 13 amino acids. Germline V gene lookup returns CDR1 SGHTA and CDR2 FQGNSA. The chain's CDR3 is CASSLRVDYEQYF. In nucleotides, the CDR3 is TGTGCCAGCAGCTTACGGGTAGACTACGAGCAGTACTTC.

This clonotype was detected many times. V gene TRBV3-1 combines with J gene TRBJ1-2; D call uncertain. V lost 0 bases and J lost 4, with 9 bases in between. CDR3 length: 14 amino acids. The germline CDR1 and CDR2 sequences are LGHDT and YNNKEL (reference sequence). DNA of the CDR3: TGTGCCAGCAGCCAAGAGTCAGGAATCTATGGCTACACCTTC. This codes for CASSQESGIYGYTF.

The table lists this clonotype with a count of one. The CDR3 DNA follows: TGTGCCAGCAGCCCGGGTGGGGGGGACACTGAAGCTTTCTTT. This translates into CASSPGGGDTEAFF. The rearrangement uses TRBV7-6 and TRBJ1-1, with a weak D call TRBD1 (5 bases). Trimming removed 5 bases from V and 3 bases from J, with 13 bases in between. The CDR3 extends over 14 amino acids. Germline assignment: CDR1 SGHVS and CDR2 FNYEAQ.

The chain joins TRBV14 to TRBJ2-2; no firm D call. Germline CDR1 and CDR2: SGHDN and FVKESK. Deletions cut 6 bases from V and 2 bases from J, with 7 bases between. This CDR3 spans 13 amino acids. The DNA of the CDR3 is TGTGCCAGCAGTCCCCTTAACACCGGGGAGCTGTTTTTT. Residues: CASSPLNTGELFF.

This clonotype was seen many times. The CDR3 DNA follows: TGCGCCAGCAGCCAGGACGGCATTAATTCACCCCTCCACTTT. It yields the protein CASSQDGINSPLHF. This chain connects TRBV5-1 to TRBJ1-6; D not resolved. In germline, CDR1 is SGHRS, CDR2 YFSETQ. V was shortened by 4 bases and J by 6 bases, with 11 bases between the two germline ends. This CDR3 has 14 amino acids.

This clonotype was counted only a few times. The genes are TRBV5-1 and TRBJ2-5, with D perhaps matching TRBD1 or TRBD2 (5 bases each). Germline V CDR1 and CDR2: SGHRS, YFSETQ. This CDR3 has 16 amino acids. V lost 4 bases and J lost 0, with 16 bases in between. CDR3 residues: CASSLGYGTHQETQYF. The CDR3 DNA reads TGCGCCAGCAGCCTTGGGTATGGGACCCACCAAGAGACCCAGTACTTC.

The chain employs TRBV10-3 and TRBJ1-5; 8 positions agree with TRBD1. This CDR3 comprises 14 residues. Germline lookup yields CDR1 ENHRY and CDR2 SYGVKD. Losses at the gene ends were 2 bases for V and 8 bases for J; bases not matched to a gene: 5. DNA of the CDR3: TGTGCCATCAGTGAGCGACAGGGGACGGAGCCCCAGCATTTT. Translated, it gives CAISERQGTEPQHF.

The chain links TRBV28 to TRBJ1-3; a possible D gene is TRBD1 (6 bases). The germline V gene encodes CDR1 MDHEN and CDR2 SYDVKM. V gave up 4 bases and J gave up 7 bases, with 17 bases separating them. This CDR3 comprises 15 residues. CDR3 bases: TGTGCCAGCAGTTCCCTGGACAGCCAAGAGAACACCATATATTTT. Translated, it gives CASSSLDSQENTIYF. Full variable domain (missing parts from reference TRBV28 and TRBJ1-3): DVKVTQSSRYLVKRTGEKVFLECVQDMDHENMFWYRQDPGLGLRLIYFSYDVKMKEKGDIPEGYSVSREKKERFSLILESASTNQTSMYLCASSSLDSQENTIYFGEGSWLTVV.

The chain has TRBV28 and TRBJ1-2, with 9 bases identical to TRBD1. The CDR3 spans 18 residues. The ends lost 5 bases at V and 4 bases at J; junction bases unmatched: 17. Germline assignment: CDR1 MDHEN and CDR2 SYDVKM. CDR3 in DNA: TGTGCCAGCAGTCCTACCCTGGACGGACAGGGGATGGGCTATGGCTACACCTTC. It translates to CASSPTLDGQGMGYGYTF.

Points on this clonotype: A far larger clone is one base from this, pointing to a likely read error. This rearrangement joins TRBV7-3 to TRBJ2-1, with no clear D. CDR1 is SGHTA, CDR2 FQGTGA, per germline. There are 13 residues in the CDR3. Trimming removed 5 bases from V and 10 bases from J, with 15 bases in between. The CDR3 DNA sequence: TGTGCCAGCAGCAGGACGGCTGCCTACGAGCAGTTCTTC. It is translated as CASSRTAAYEQFF.